This T cell receptor (beta chain) originates from a study of OX40 agonist ivuxolimab in advanced cancers. This CDR3 comprises 16 residues. The V end lost 3 bases, the J end lost 0 bases, and 14 bases lay between the germline ends. The germline gives CDR1 LNHDA, CDR2 SQIVND (reference sequence). TCRdb keeps only in-frame clones here, not all; method: immunoSEQ multiplex PCR. The repertoire has 80,000 to 95,000 clones, more than 70% of them found once; the top ten carry roughly 0.7%. Autoimmune disease history or systemic immunosuppression was exclusionary. The sequencing here drew on CD4+ or CD8+ T cells sorted from blood, taken in a trial of the OX40 agonist ivuxolimab. This clonotype was obtained from an adult with an advanced solid tumor such as melanoma, head and neck, liver or kidney cancer. The chain joins TRBV19 to TRBJ1-1; no reliable D call. The CDR3, as DNA: TGTGCCAGTAGTATTTATGGTGGACGGGTGAACACTGAAGCTTTCTTT. Amino acid sequence: CASSIYGGRVNTEAFF.